The 29 T cell receptor beta chains listed next were all sequenced from one sample in a study of T-cell reconstitution after alpha-beta-depleted transplantation in children. Unique molecular identifiers were incorporated when the TCRbeta library was constructed. TCRdb independently ran MiXCR on the PCR reads; one entry per CDR3 protein. This table has hundreds of thousands of distinct CDR3 sequences, approximately 32% appearing once. Sequencing was performed on PBMCs from the stem cell graft donor, taken from the stem cell graft. The source of these receptors is a human donor who donated a stem cell graft to a child with aplastic anemia.

The chain has TRBV18 and TRBJ2-1, with 8 bases that match TRBD1. V shed 3 bases, J shed 2 bases, and the junction held 3 bases outside the gene matches. CDR3 size: 15 residues. The germline gives CDR1 KGHSH, CDR2 LQKENI. The CDR3 reads CASSPWTGPYNEQFF. CDR3 in DNA: TGTGCCAGCTCACCCTGGACAGGGCCCTACAATGAGCAGTTCTTC.

The chain employs TRBV5-4 and TRBJ2-7; 16 nucleotides line up with TRBD2. Germline loops: CDR1 SGHNT, CDR2 YYREEE (reference sequence). V was pared by 3 bases and J by 5 bases, with 8 bases of the junction left unmatched. This CDR3 spans 17 amino acids. This CDR3 reads CASSSGLAGGPGNEQYF. In DNA, the CDR3 is TGTGCCAGCAGCTCGGGACTAGCGGGAGGGCCGGGCAACGAGCAGTACTTC. Full variable domain (outside the CDR3, taken from reference TRBV5-4 and TRBJ2-7): ETGVTQSPTHLIKTRGQQVTLRCSSQSGHNTVSWYQQALGQGPQFIFQYYREEENGRGNFPPRFSGLQFPNYSSELNVNALELDDSALYLCASSSGLAGGPGNEQYFGPGTRLTVT.

The chain recombines TRBV2 with TRBJ1-1; D uncertain. This CDR3 spans 11 amino acids. Trimming left V 2 bases short and J 10 bases short, with 8 bases between. The V gene's germline CDR1 is SNHLY and CDR2 FYNNEI. The CDR3 DNA is TGTGCCAGCAGTGAATGGGTCGGAGCTTTCTTT. Protein product: CASSEWVGAFF.

The chain combines TRBV18 with TRBJ1-1, with D maybe TRBD1 (5 bases). The CDR3 is made up of 13 amino acids. Germline V gene lookup returns CDR1 KGHSH and CDR2 LQKENI. The germline V and J ends were trimmed by 11 bases and 5 bases, with 18 bases remaining between them. This CDR3 is CACLDWGETEAFF. The CDR3, as DNA: TGTGCCTGCCTCGATTGGGGGGAGACTGAAGCTTTCTTT.

The V and J genes are TRBV20-1 and TRBJ2-1, with TRBD1 as a possible D gene (6 bases). Trimming took 3 bases from V and 5 from J, leaving 20 bases between them. The CDR3 consists of 16 residues. Per the germline V gene, CDR1 is DFQATT and CDR2 is SNEGSKA (reference sequence). CDR3 bases: TGCAGTGCTAGTCGCAAATACCGTACAGGGAACAATGAGCAGTTCTTC. Its translation: CSASRKYRTGNNEQFF.

V and J are TRBV6-5 and TRBJ2-2, with TRBD1 matching 10 bases. Germline V lookup: CDR1 MNHEY, CDR2 SVGAGI. The V and J ends lost 7 bases and 6 bases, in that order; junction bases with no gene match: 11. The CDR3 runs 16 residues. The CDR3 DNA reads TGTGCCAGCACTTCGACAGGGGGCGAGGGGCCCGGGGAGCTGTTTTTT. This codes for CASTSTGGEGPGELFF.

The chain carries TRBV24-1 and TRBJ2-3, with TRBD1 as a possible D gene (5 bases). Trimming took off 1 base at V and 5 bases at J, with 9 bases between the two ends. This CDR3 is 14 amino acids long. Germline assignment: CDR1 KGHDR and CDR2 SFDVKD. CDR3 residues: CATSDFKGKDTQYF. In DNA, the CDR3 is TGTGCCACCAGTGATTTTAAGGGGAAAGATACGCAGTATTTT.

The V gene is TRBV28, the J gene TRBJ2-2; maybe TRBD1 (5 bases). The CDR3 is 13 amino acids. The germline V and J ends were trimmed by 7 bases and 6 bases, with 12 bases remaining between them. Germline V CDR1 and CDR2: MDHEN, SYDVKM. The CDR3 DNA sequence: TGTGCCAGCATTGGTCAGGGTGCCGGGGAGCTGTTTTTT. This sequence encodes CASIGQGAGELFF. The entire variable domain, with the rest obtained from reference TRBV28 and TRBJ2-2, is as follows: DVKVTQSSRYLVKRTGEKVFLECVQDMDHENMFWYRQDPGLGLRLIYFSYDVKMKEKGDIPEGYSVSREKKERFSLILESASTNQTSMYLCASIGQGAGELFFGEGSRLTVL.

CDR3 in DNA: TGTGCCTGGAGTTACGGGGGCACTGAAGCTTTCTTT. Protein product: CAWSYGGTEAFF. The chain couples TRBV30 to TRBJ1-1, with D possibly being TRBD1 (5 bases). Germline V gene lookup returns CDR1 GTSNPN and CDR2 SVGIG (reference sequence). V lost 2 bases and J lost 4, with 8 bases in between. The length of the CDR3 is 12 residues.

This clonotype was recorded many times. This chain uses TRBV6-5 with TRBJ1-1, with 12 bases identical to TRBD1. CDR3 length equals 15 residues. V shed 0 bases and J 5 bases; nucleotides not matched to a gene: 1. CDR1 and CDR2 (germline): MNHEY, SVGAGI. The CDR3 nucleotides read TGTGCCAGCAGTTACTCGGGACAGGGGGCAACTGAAGCTTTCTTT. As protein: CASSYSGQGATEAFF.

The CDR3 is CASSSWDRFTGELFF. CDR3 coding DNA: TGTGCCAGCAGCTCCTGGGACAGATTCACCGGGGAGCTGTTTTTT. The chain links TRBV13 to TRBJ2-2; 7 nucleotides match TRBD1. Per the germline V gene, CDR1 is PRHDT and CDR2 is FYEKMQ (reference sequence). V was clipped by 4 bases and J by 4 bases; unmatched bases: 6. The CDR3 contains 15 residues.

The chain uses TRBV19 and TRBJ1-4; D remains unclear. Trimming left V 5 bases short and J 0 bases short, with 10 bases between. The germline gives CDR1 LNHDA, CDR2 SQIVND (reference sequence). The CDR3 length is 15 residues. The CDR3 loop is CASSPFVATNEKLFF. The CDR3 DNA sequence: TGTGCCAGTAGTCCGTTTGTTGCAACTAATGAAAAACTGTTTTTT.

CDR3 DNA sequence: TGTGCCAGCAGCTTATTAGGTCGGTTGCCGGGAAACACCATATATTTT. Its protein product is CASSLLGRLPGNTIYF. The chain joins TRBV7-9 to TRBJ1-3; no clear D gene. The CDR3 totals 16 residues. Trimming cost V 2 bases and J 4 bases, with 15 bases left between them. Germline-derived CDR1 and CDR2 are SEHNR and FQNEAQ (reference sequence). The variable domain in full, with the rest retrieved from reference TRBV7-9 and TRBJ1-3, is DTGVSQNPRHKITKRGQNVTFRCDPISEHNRLYWYRQTLGQGPEFLTYFQNEAQLEKSRLLSDRFSAERPKGSFSTLEIQRTEQGDSAMYLCASSLLGRLPGNTIYFGEGSWLTVV.

The J gene is TRBJ2-1, the V gene TRBV20-1, with TRBD1 matching over 9 bases. V was pared by 7 bases and J by 5 bases, with 6 bases of the junction left unmatched. The CDR3 consists of 13 residues. The germline V gene encodes CDR1 DFQATT and CDR2 SNEGSKA (reference sequence). In DNA form, the CDR3 reads TGCAGTGGGACAGGGGAAAATAACAATGAGCAGTTCTTC. Its protein product is CSGTGENNNEQFF.

The chain links TRBV5-1 to TRBJ2-7; 12 nucleotides line up with TRBD2. Germline lookup yields CDR1 SGHRS and CDR2 YFSETQ. V lost 2 bases to trimming and J lost 5 bases; unmatched junction nucleotides: 5. CDR3 length equals 15 residues. CDR3 in DNA: TGCGCCAGCAGCTTACCTACTAGCGGGAGGAACGAGCAGTACGTC. Protein sequence: CASSLPTSGRNEQYV.

CDR3: CASTWKGTEANEKLFF. The DNA for the CDR3 is TGCGCCAGTACTTGGAAGGGGACGGAAGCTAATGAAAAACTGTTTTTT. The rearrangement joins TRBV5-1 to TRBJ1-4; maybe TRBD1 (5 bases). The CDR3 covers 16 residues. Trimming took 8 bases from V and 3 from J, leaving 20 bases between them. Germline CDR1 SGHRS, CDR2 YFSETQ.

This clonotype was seen many times. The chain employs TRBV6-5 and TRBJ2-1, with 11 bases identical to TRBD2. Trimming removed 5 bases from V and 7 bases from J; junction bases left unmatched: 7. Germline CDR1 is MNHEY and CDR2 is SVGAGI. The CDR3 spans 15 residues. The CDR3 sequence is CASSIRTSGSNEQFF. CDR3 nucleotides: TGTGCCAGCAGTATTCGAACTAGCGGGAGTAATGAGCAGTTCTTC.

The chain carries TRBV7-2 and TRBJ1-1; D is unresolved. V lost 4 bases and J 0 bases, leaving 6 bases between the germline ends. This CDR3 is built from 13 residues. Germline V gene data show CDR1 as SGHTA and CDR2 as FQGNSA. The CDR3 loop reads CASSSTMNTEAFF. For the CDR3, the DNA is TGTGCCAGCAGCTCAACCATGAACACTGAAGCTTTCTTT.

V gene TRBV7-2 combines with J gene TRBJ2-3; D not resolved. The CDR3 runs 14 residues. With 5 bases removed from V and 2 bases from J, the gap between germline ends came to 11 bases. The germline CDR1 and CDR2 sequences are SGHTA and FQGNSA. CDR3 nucleotides: TGTGCCAGCAGCCCTGGTCGTTTCACAGATACGCAGTATTTT. This gives the protein CASSPGRFTDTQYF.

This clonotype was detected a few times. Here the CDR3 DNA reads TGTGCCAGCAGCTTAGATCTAGGCGGTGCAGCTTTCTTT. This codes for CASSLDLGGAAFF. The J gene is TRBJ1-1, the V gene TRBV7-2; D unresolved. The CDR3 extends over 13 amino acids. Germline V gene data show CDR1 as SGHTA and CDR2 as FQGNSA. Trimming took off 1 base at V and 10 bases at J, with 13 bases between the two ends.

A few counts support this clonotype. The chain links TRBV7-3 to TRBJ1-2; no clear D gene. The V gene's germline CDR1 is SGHTA and CDR2 FQGTGA. The V and J ends lost 1 base and 4 bases respectively, with 13 bases between them. CDR3 length: 15 residues. Here the CDR3 reads CASSLNAGESYGYTF. DNA of the CDR3: TGTGCCAGCAGCTTAAACGCGGGAGAAAGCTATGGCTACACCTTC.

The gene calls are TRBV6-5 and TRBJ2-3; 10 nucleotides line up with TRBD2. Germline V gene lookup returns CDR1 MNHEY and CDR2 SVGAGI. The CDR3 spans 17 residues. Trimming removed 0 bases from V and 4 bases from J; junction bases left unmatched: 7. CDR3 sequence: CASSYSSLAGVPDTQYF. The CDR3 coding sequence is TGTGCCAGCAGTTACTCGTCGCTAGCGGGAGTGCCAGATACGCAGTATTTT.

This chain uses TRBV7-9 with TRBJ2-7, with no clear D. This CDR3 region has 15 residues. Trimming removed 1 base from V and 4 bases from J, with 14 bases in between. Germline V gives CDR1 SEHNR, CDR2 FQNEAQ (reference sequence). CDR3 in DNA: TGTGCCAGCAGCTTAGTATGGCCTTTCCAGTACGAGCAGTACTTC. This translates into CASSLVWPFQYEQYF.

The CDR3, as DNA: TGTGCCAGCAGCCAGGGACAGACCACTGAAGCTTTCTTT. This gives the protein CASSQGQTTEAFF. This chain joins TRBV7-6 and TRBJ1-1; 7 bases are a match to TRBD1. The J segment lost 4 bases and the V segment lost 5 bases, leaving 4 bases of the junction unmatched. Germline V gene data show CDR1 as SGHVS and CDR2 as FNYEAQ. The CDR3 has 13 residues.

The genes are TRBV29-1 and TRBJ2-2; D assignment may be TRBD1 or TRBD2 (6 bases each). Germline V gives CDR1 SQVTM, CDR2 ANQGSEA. The CDR3 consists of 15 residues. Trimming pared 3 bases from V and 5 bases from J, leaving 16 bases between. The CDR3 loop is CSVEVPLGGTGELFF. DNA for the CDR3: TGCAGCGTTGAGGTTCCTTTAGGGGGGACCGGGGAGCTGTTTTTT.

This clonotype was seen a few times. The rearrangement joins TRBV5-1 to TRBJ1-5; no clear D gene. CDR3 size: 13 residues. Trimming removed 0 bases at V and 7 bases at J, with 8 bases between. Germline V gene data show CDR1 as SGHRS and CDR2 as YFSETQ. The CDR3 DNA follows: TGCGCCAGCAGCTTGGGGGGATGGCAGCCCCAGCATTTT. Protein sequence: CASSLGGWQPQHF.

This chain links TRBV7-9 with TRBJ2-7; D call uncertain. Trimming took off 5 bases at V and 6 bases at J, with 23 bases between the two ends. The CDR3 loop spans 16 amino acids. Germline assignment: CDR1 SEHNR and CDR2 FQNEAQ (reference sequence). The CDR3 region is CASSHIQTSPSIEQYF. CDR3 bases: TGTGCCAGCAGCCATATACAGACCAGTCCGAGTATCGAGCAGTACTTC.

This clonotype was counted between two and nine times. The DNA is left out, because the CDR3 cannot be placed on it with certainty; the CDR3 is given as TCRdb lists it. The rearrangement uses TRBV6-5 and TRBJ2-2; the tabulated D call, TRBD2, remains unverified against the DNA. Germline CDR1 is MNHEY and CDR2 is SVGAGI. The CDR3 contains 16 residues when both ends are counted. CDR3 region: CASSLTSAIAPGSCFF.

The chain couples TRBV19 to TRBJ2-1, with D tentatively TRBD2 (6 bases). Germline CDR1 reads LNHDA; CDR2 reads SQIVND (reference sequence). This CDR3 comprises 13 residues. Trimming shortened V by 8 bases and J by 2 bases, and 10 bases separated the two germline ends. This CDR3 reads CASYGGTYNEQFF. The DNA for the CDR3 is TGTGCCAGTTACGGGGGAACCTACAATGAGCAGTTCTTC.